This T cell receptor beta chain emerged from a study of CD8 T cells in ankylosing spondylitis. Quantitative 5'-RACE with molecular barcodes generated TCR beta libraries. One entry per CDR3 protein results from TCRdb running MiXCR on the 5' RACE reads. The repertoire holds about 360,000 distinct CDR3 sequences, roughly 15% seen once, with about 1% in the top ten. In germline, CDR1 is MNHNS, CDR2 SASEGT. This CDR3 is built from 15 residues. V shed 4 bases, J shed 2 bases, and the junction held 5 bases outside the gene matches. The source of this sequence is a male donor with ankylosing spondylitis or in good health (not recorded which). The sample taken for sequencing was blood, either unsorted or a sorted T cell fraction (not recorded which). This chain links TRBV6-1 with TRBJ2-1; 7 bases agree with TRBD2. CDR3 nucleotide sequence: TGTGCCAGCAGTGTGAGAACTAGCGCCTACAATGAGCAGTTCTTC. Protein: CASSVRTSAYNEQFF.